These T cell receptor beta chains were read from a single sample in a study of T cell repertoires in cytomegalovirus infection. TCRdb recomputed calls from the reads with MiXCR, one row per CDR3 protein. The data hold a few hundred thousand distinct CDR3 sequences, with less than 20% observed a single time. Sequencing was performed on PBMCs. The origin of the receptors is a human donor in good health (CMV status not recorded). Some clones in this sample may be carry-over from other donors' samples. Both conserved end residues are part of each CDR3. The order of the fields is D gene, clone size, V gene, J gene, CDR3 DNA, CDR3 protein. The D gene is left open where the match is weak. Clone size is stated in some rows and not others, as once, few, many or a class when expanded.

D: TRBD2; size: many; V: TRBV19; J: TRBJ2-1; DNA: TGTGCCAGCGTAAGCGGGAGTCAATACAATGAGCAGTTCTTC; CDR3: CASVSGSQYNEQFF
D: .; size: .; V: TRBV7-2; J: TRBJ2-2; DNA: TGTGCCAGCAGCCTCCTCAATTCCGGGGAGCTGTTTTTT; CDR3: CASSLLNSGELFF
D: .; size: few; V: TRBV12-3/TRBV12-4; J: TRBJ2-7; DNA: TGTGCCAGCACATCAGACCCCTACGAGCAGTACTTC; CDR3: CASTSDPYEQYF
D: TRBD1; size: .; V: TRBV10-2; J: TRBJ2-5; DNA: TGCGCCAGCAGCCAGGGACAGCAAGAGACCCAGTACTTC; CDR3: CASSQGQQETQYF
D: .; size: .; V: TRBV29-1; J: TRBJ2-5; DNA: TGCAGCGTTGAAGACGACAAAGAGACCCAGTACTTC; CDR3: CSVEDDKETQYF
D: TRBD2; size: .; V: TRBV20-1; J: TRBJ2-7; DNA: TGCAGTGCTAGAGGCGGACTAGCGGGGCATTACGAGCAGTACTTC; CDR3: CSARGGLAGHYEQYF
D: .; size: .; V: TRBV29-1; J: TRBJ1-1; DNA: TGCAGCGTTGGGGGGTTGGACACTGAAGCTTTCTTT; CDR3: CSVGGLDTEAFF
D: .; size: few; V: TRBV29-1; J: TRBJ2-7; DNA: TGCAGCGTTCTGCGGGGAGAGGGAGGCGAGCAGTACTTC; CDR3: CSVLRGEGGEQYF
D: .; size: many; V: TRBV11-2; J: TRBJ2-2; DNA: TGTGCCAGCAGCTTAGGGTCGGCCGGGGAGCTGTTTTTT; CDR3: CASSLGSAGELFF
D: .; size: .; V: TRBV20-1; J: TRBJ2-3; DNA: TGCAGTGCTAGAGATCCTCTGGGTATAGATACGCAGTATTTT; CDR3: CSARDPLGIDTQYF
D: TRBD2; size: .; V: TRBV6-2/TRBV6-3; J: TRBJ2-1; DNA: TGTGCCAGCAGTTATGGGGGGGTGAATGAGCAGTTCTTC; CDR3: CASSYGGVNEQFF
D: TRBD2; size: many; V: TRBV12-3/TRBV12-4; J: TRBJ2-3; DNA: TGTGCCAGCAGTCGGGACTACACAGATACGCAGTATTTT; CDR3: CASSRDYTDTQYF
D: TRBD1; size: few; V: TRBV7-9; J: TRBJ2-5; DNA: TGTGCCAGCAGCCCCTGGGGACAGGGGGAGGAGACCCAGTACTTC; CDR3: CASSPWGQGEETQYF
D: .; size: many; V: TRBV23-1; J: TRBJ2-3; DNA: TGCGCCAGCAGTCCCGGACAGTGCACAGATACGCAGTATTTT; CDR3: CASSPGQCTDTQYF
D: .; size: few; V: TRBV28; J: TRBJ2-2; DNA: TGTGCCAGCACTGTGACAGTTTTACCCGCCACCGGGGAGCTGTTTTTT; CDR3: CASTVTVLPATGELFF
D: .; size: .; V: TRBV4-1; J: TRBJ2-7; DNA: TGCGCCAGCAGCCTCCAGACAACCTCCTACGAGCAGTACTTC; CDR3: CASSLQTTSYEQYF
D: .; size: many; V: TRBV7-2; J: TRBJ1-3; DNA: TGTGCCAGCAGCTCCCAGACAGTCTCTGGAAACACCATATATTTT; CDR3: CASSSQTVSGNTIYF
D: .; size: .; V: TRBV4-2; J: TRBJ1-5; DNA: TGTGCCAGCAGCGGGCAGGACCATAGCAATCAGCCCCAGCATTTT; CDR3: CASSGQDHSNQPQHF
D: TRBD1; size: many; V: TRBV7-8; J: TRBJ1-6; DNA: TGTGCCAGCAGCTTCCGGACAGGGGGTAATTCACCCCTCCACTTT; CDR3: CASSFRTGGNSPLHF
D: .; size: many; V: TRBV12-3/TRBV12-4; J: TRBJ1-6; DNA: TGTGCCAGCAGTTTAAGGGGTTCCCATAATTCACCCCTCCACTTT; CDR3: CASSLRGSHNSPLHF
D: TRBD2; size: many; V: TRBV24-1; J: TRBJ2-3; DNA: TGTGCCACCAGTTCCCCCACGGGAGGAGGCACAGATACGCAGTATTTT; CDR3: CATSSPTGGGTDTQYF
D: TRBD2; size: few; V: TRBV19; J: TRBJ2-1; DNA: TGTGCCAGTAGTTGGGGCGGGAGTTACTACAATGAGCAGTTCTTC; CDR3: CASSWGGSYYNEQFF
D: .; size: many; V: TRBV12-5; J: TRBJ1-4; DNA: TGTGCTAGCGGGGGATTGGATGAAAAACTGTTTTTT; CDR3: CASGGLDEKLFF
D: .; size: few; V: TRBV6-4; J: TRBJ1-2; DNA: TGTGCCAGCAGTGCCGGACAGAGCTATGGCTACACCTTC; CDR3: CASSAGQSYGYTF
D: TRBD1; size: many; V: TRBV4-3; J: TRBJ1-6; DNA: TGCGCCAGCAGCCAGGCGACAGGGTCTAATTCACCCCTCCACTTT; CDR3: CASSQATGSNSPLHF
D: TRBD1; size: few; V: TRBV15; J: TRBJ1-3; DNA: TGTGCCACCAGCAGGCCGGGACAGGGGACCTCTGGAAACACCATATATTTT; CDR3: CATSRPGQGTSGNTIYF
D: .; size: many; V: TRBV7-2; J: TRBJ1-4; DNA: TGTGCCAGCAGCTTAGCTTCTAATGAAAAACTGTTTTTT; CDR3: CASSLASNEKLFF
D: TRBD2; size: many; V: TRBV7-2; J: TRBJ2-7; DNA: TGTGCCAGCAGCTTAGTGCCTAGCGGCTATACCTACGAGCAGTACTTC; CDR3: CASSLVPSGYTYEQYF
D: .; size: .; V: TRBV19; J: TRBJ2-7; DNA: TGTGCCAGTAGTATGGGAATAACCTACGAGCAGTACTTC; CDR3: CASSMGITYEQYF
D: .; size: many; V: TRBV29-1; J: TRBJ2-3; DNA: TGCAGCGTCCGAGGTGAAGGGACTAGCACAGATACGCAGTATTTT; CDR3: CSVRGEGTSTDTQYF
D: TRBD2; size: .; V: TRBV27; J: TRBJ2-3; DNA: TGTGCCAGCACCCATCGGGTCTCTTGGCGGGAGTCGGATACGCAGTATTTT; CDR3: CASTHRVSWRESDTQYF
D: TRBD2; size: many; V: TRBV10-3; J: TRBJ2-7; DNA: TGTGCCATCAGAACACTAGCGGGAGAACGGTACGAGCAGTACTTC; CDR3: CAIRTLAGERYEQYF
D: TRBD2; size: few; V: TRBV12-3/TRBV12-4; J: TRBJ2-6; DNA: TGTGCCAGCTCCTCCCGGGAGGACTCCACTGGGGCCAACGTCCTGACTTTC; CDR3: CASSSREDSTGANVLTF
D: .; size: few; V: TRBV27; J: TRBJ1-1; DNA: TGTGCCAGCAGTTTGAACGAAGGGACTGAAGCTTTCTTT; CDR3: CASSLNEGTEAFF
D: .; size: .; V: TRBV20-1; J: TRBJ2-3; DNA: TGCAGTCCCCAGGATAGAATTACAGATACGCAGTATTTT; CDR3: CSPQDRITDTQYF
D: TRBD1; size: many; V: TRBV7-2; J: TRBJ1-4; DNA: TGTGCCAGCAGCTTAGGGGGACAGGGTGGACGTGAAAAACTGTTTTTT; CDR3: CASSLGGQGGREKLFF
D: .; size: .; V: TRBV20-1; J: TRBJ2-4; DNA: TGCAGTGCTCCAATTACGACCAAAAACATTCAGTACTTC; CDR3: CSAPITTKNIQYF
D: TRBD2; size: few; V: TRBV12-3/TRBV12-4; J: TRBJ2-5; DNA: TGTGCCAGCAGCCGGGACTACGAAGAGACCCAGTACTTC; CDR3: CASSRDYEETQYF
D: .; size: many; V: TRBV7-9; J: TRBJ2-2; DNA: TGTGCCAGCAGCTTGCGGCAGGGCACGAACACCGGGGAGCTGTTTTTT; CDR3: CASSLRQGTNTGELFF
D: TRBD2; size: .; V: TRBV20-1; J: TRBJ2-3; DNA: TGCAGTGCTAGTAGACTAGCGGGCACAGATACGCAGTATTTT; CDR3: CSASRLAGTDTQYF
D: .; size: .; V: TRBV18; J: TRBJ1-1; DNA: TGTGCCAGCTCACCTTCCAGGGGCCCGGGGCGATCTGAAGCTTTCTTT; CDR3: CASSPSRGPGRSEAFF
D: .; size: few; V: TRBV7-9; J: TRBJ2-7; DNA: TGTGCCAGCAGCTTGAGCTATGGACTACACGAGCAGTACTTC; CDR3: CASSLSYGLHEQYF
D: TRBD1; size: .; V: TRBV6-1; J: TRBJ1-2; DNA: TGTGCCAGCAGGACAGGGACTTTTGGCTACACCTTC; CDR3: CASRTGTFGYTF
D: .; size: many; V: TRBV7-9; J: TRBJ2-1; DNA: TGTGCCAGCAGCTTAGAGGGGGTACGGAATGAGCAGTTCTTC; CDR3: CASSLEGVRNEQFF